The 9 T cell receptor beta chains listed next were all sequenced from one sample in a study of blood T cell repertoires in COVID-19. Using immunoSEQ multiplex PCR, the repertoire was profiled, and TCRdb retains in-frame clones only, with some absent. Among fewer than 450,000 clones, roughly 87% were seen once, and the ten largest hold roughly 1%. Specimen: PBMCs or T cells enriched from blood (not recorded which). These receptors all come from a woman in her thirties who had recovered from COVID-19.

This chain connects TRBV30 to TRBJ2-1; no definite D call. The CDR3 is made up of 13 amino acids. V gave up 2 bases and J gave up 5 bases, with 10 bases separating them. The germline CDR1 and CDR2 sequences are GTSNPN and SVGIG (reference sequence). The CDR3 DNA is TGTGCCTGGAGTCATGACGCGGACAATGAGCAGTTCTTC. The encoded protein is CAWSHDADNEQFF.

This chain's CDR3 is CASSIQNTGELFF. The CDR3 DNA sequence: TGTGCCAGCAGTATCCAGAACACCGGGGAGCTGTTTTTT. This chain joins TRBV2 and TRBJ2-2, with D unclear. Germline assignment: CDR1 SNHLY and CDR2 FYNNEI. This CDR3 spans 13 amino acids. V shed 5 bases and J shed 1 base, with 5 bases lying between them.

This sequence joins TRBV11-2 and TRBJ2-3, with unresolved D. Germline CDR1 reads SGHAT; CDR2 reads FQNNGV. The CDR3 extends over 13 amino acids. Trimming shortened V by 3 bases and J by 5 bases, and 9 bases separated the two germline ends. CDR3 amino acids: CASSLAPRDTQYF. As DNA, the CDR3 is TGTGCCAGCAGCTTGGCCCCCCGAGATACGCAGTATTTT. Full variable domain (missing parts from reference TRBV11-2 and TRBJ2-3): EAGVAQSPRYKIIEKRQSVAFWCNPISGHATLYWYQQILGQGPKLLIQFQNNGVVDDSQLPKDRFSAERLKGVDSTLKIQPAKLEDSAVYLCASSLAPRDTQYFGPGTRLTVL.

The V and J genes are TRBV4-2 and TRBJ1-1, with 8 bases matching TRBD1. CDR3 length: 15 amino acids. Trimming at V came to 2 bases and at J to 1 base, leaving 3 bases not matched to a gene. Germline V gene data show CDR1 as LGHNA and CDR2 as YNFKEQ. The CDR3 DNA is TGTGCCAGCAGCCAAACCGGGACAGGGAACACTGAAGCTTTCTTT. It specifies CASSQTGTGNTEAFF.

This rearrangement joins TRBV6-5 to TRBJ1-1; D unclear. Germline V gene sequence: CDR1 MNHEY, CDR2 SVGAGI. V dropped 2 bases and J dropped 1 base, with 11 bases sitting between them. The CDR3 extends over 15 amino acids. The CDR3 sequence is CASSYSRLPNTEAFF. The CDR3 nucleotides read TGTGCCAGCAGTTACAGCAGGCTCCCGAACACTGAAGCTTTCTTT.

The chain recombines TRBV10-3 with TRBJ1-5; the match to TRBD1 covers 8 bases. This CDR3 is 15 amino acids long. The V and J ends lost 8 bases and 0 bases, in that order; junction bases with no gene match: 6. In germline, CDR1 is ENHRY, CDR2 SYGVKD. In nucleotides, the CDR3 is TGTGCCATCGGACAGGGACTGCATAGCAATCAGCCCCAGCATTTT. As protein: CAIGQGLHSNQPQHF.

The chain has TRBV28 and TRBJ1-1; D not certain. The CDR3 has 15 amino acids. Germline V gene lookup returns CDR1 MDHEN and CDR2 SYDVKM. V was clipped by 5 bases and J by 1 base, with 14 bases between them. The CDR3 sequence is CASSTSLGRNTEAFF. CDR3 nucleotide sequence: TGTGCCAGCAGTACCTCCCTAGGGAGGAACACTGAAGCTTTCTTT.

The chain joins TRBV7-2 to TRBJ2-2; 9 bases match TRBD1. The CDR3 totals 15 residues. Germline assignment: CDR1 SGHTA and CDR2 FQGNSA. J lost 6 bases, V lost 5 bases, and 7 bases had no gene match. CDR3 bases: TGTGCCAGCAGCCCCACGACAGGGGGTGCCGGGGAGCTGTTTTTT. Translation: CASSPTTGGAGELFF.

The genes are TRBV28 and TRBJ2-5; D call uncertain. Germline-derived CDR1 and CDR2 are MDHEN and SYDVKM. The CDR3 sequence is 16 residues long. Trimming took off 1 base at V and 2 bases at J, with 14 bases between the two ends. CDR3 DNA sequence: TGTGCCAGCAGTTTATTCGGTTTCTCCCTTCAAGAGACCCAGTACTTC. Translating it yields CASSLFGFSLQETQYF.